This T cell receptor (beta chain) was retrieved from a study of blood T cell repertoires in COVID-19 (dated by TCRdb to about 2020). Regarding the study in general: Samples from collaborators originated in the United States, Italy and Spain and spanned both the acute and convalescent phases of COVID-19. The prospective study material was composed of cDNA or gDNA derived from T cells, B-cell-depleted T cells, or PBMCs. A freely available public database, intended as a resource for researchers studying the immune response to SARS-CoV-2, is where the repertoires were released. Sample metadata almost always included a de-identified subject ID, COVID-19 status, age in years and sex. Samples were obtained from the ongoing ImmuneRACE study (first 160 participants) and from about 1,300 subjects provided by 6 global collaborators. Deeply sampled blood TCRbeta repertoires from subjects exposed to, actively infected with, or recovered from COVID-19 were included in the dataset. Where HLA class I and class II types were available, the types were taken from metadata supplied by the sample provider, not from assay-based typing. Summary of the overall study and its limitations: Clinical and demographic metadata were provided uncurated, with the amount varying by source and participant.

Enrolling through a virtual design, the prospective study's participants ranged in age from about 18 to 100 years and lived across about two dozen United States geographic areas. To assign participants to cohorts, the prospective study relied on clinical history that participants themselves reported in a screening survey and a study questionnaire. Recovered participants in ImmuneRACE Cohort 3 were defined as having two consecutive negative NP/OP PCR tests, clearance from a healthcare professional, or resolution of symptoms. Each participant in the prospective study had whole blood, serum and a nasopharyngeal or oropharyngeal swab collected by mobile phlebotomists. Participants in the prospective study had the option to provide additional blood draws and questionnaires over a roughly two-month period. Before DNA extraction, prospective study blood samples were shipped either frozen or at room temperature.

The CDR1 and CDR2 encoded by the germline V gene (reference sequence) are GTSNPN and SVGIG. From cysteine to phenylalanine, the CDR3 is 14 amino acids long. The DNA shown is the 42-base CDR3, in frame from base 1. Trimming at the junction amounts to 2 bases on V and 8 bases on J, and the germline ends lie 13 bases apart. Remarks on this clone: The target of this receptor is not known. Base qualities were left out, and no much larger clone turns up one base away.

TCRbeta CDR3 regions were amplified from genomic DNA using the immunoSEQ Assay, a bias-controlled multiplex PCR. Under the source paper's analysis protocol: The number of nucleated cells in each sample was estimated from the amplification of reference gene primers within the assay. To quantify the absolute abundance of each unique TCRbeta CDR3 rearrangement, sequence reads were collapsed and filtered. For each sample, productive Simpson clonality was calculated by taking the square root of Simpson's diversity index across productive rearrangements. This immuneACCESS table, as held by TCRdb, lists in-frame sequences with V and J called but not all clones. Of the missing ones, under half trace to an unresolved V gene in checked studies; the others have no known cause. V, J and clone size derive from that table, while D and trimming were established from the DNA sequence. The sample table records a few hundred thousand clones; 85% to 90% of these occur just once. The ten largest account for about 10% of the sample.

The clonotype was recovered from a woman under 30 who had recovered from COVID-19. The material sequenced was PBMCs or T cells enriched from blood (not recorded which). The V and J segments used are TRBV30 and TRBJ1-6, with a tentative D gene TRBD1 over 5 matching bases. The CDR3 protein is CAWSPGAWDSPLHF. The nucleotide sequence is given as TGTGCCTGGAGTCCTGGGGCTTGGGATTCACCCCTCCACTTT.